The 18 T cell receptor beta chains below all came from one sample that was sequenced in a study of OX40 agonist ivuxolimab in advanced cancers. Here immunoSEQ multiplex PCR was the method, and the copy in TCRdb shows in-frame clones only, minus some. This table has fewer than 85,000 clones, 75% to 95% appearing once. Sequences were derived from CD4+ or CD8+ T cells sorted from blood, sampled in a trial of the OX40 agonist ivuxolimab. These receptors were collected from an adult with an advanced solid tumor such as melanoma, head and neck, liver or kidney cancer.

The V call is TRBV7-9, the J call TRBJ2-7; 7 bases agree with TRBD1. The CDR3 totals 15 residues. Germline CDR1 reads SEHNR; CDR2 reads FQNEAQ (reference sequence). Trimming took 5 bases from V and 4 from J; bases not matched to a gene: 11. The CDR3 here is CASSRLGDRSYEQYF. CDR3 DNA: TGTGCCAGCAGCCGACTGGGGGACAGATCATACGAGCAGTACTTC.

J is TRBJ2-1 and V is TRBV7-2; 14 bases agree with TRBD2. Germline CDR1 and CDR2: SGHTA and FQGNSA. V trimming: 5 bases; J trimming: 9 bases; junction bases outside the gene matches: 9. This CDR3 has 16 amino acids. The CDR3 DNA is TGTGCCAGCAGCGCATCGGGACTAGCGGGGGTGTCTGAGCAGTTCTTC. Translated, it gives CASSASGLAGVSEQFF.

The chain employs TRBV2 and TRBJ1-1; D ambiguous. Trimming pared 1 base from V and 0 bases from J, leaving 9 bases between. CDR1 is SNHLY, CDR2 FYNNEI, per germline. This CDR3 contains 15 residues. The CDR3 DNA is TGTGCCAGCAGTGAAGGCACAGCCCTGAACACTGAAGCTTTCTTT. It translates to CASSEGTALNTEAFF.

The chain uses TRBV6-5 and TRBJ1-4; TRBD1 matches 10 bases. This CDR3 contains 14 residues. The V and J ends lost 6 bases and 7 bases, in that order; junction bases with no gene match: 5. From germline, CDR1 is MNHEY and CDR2 SVGAGI. For the CDR3, the DNA is TGTGCCAGCAGCCCAGGACAGGGGGGTGAAAAACTGTTTTTT. Encoded protein: CASSPGQGGEKLFF.

DNA of the CDR3: TGTGCCAGCAGCCAGACAGTAATCGACACCGGGGAGCTGTTTTTT. As protein: CASSQTVIDTGELFF. The chain joins TRBV11-3 to TRBJ2-2; D possibly corresponds to TRBD1 (5 bases). Trimming left V 5 bases short and J 3 bases short, with 13 bases between. Germline V gene lookup returns CDR1 SGHNT and CDR2 YENEEA. The CDR3 covers 15 residues.

V is TRBV2 and J is TRBJ1-5; a weak D match, TRBD1 (5 bases). CDR1 and CDR2 from the germline V gene are SNHLY and FYNNEI. The CDR3 is 17 residues long. Trimming removed 1 base from V and 0 bases from J, with 13 bases in between. The DNA of the CDR3 is TGTGCCAGCAGTGAAGTTGGGGCCATCCATAGCAATCAGCCCCAGCATTTT. Amino acids: CASSEVGAIHSNQPQHF. The full variable domain, in which reference TRBV2 and TRBJ1-5 provide the parts outside the CDR3, is EPEVTQTPSHQVTQMGQEVILRCVPISNHLYFYWYRQILGQKVEFLVSFYNNEISEKSEIFDDQFSVERPDGSNFTLKIRSTKLEDSAMYFCASSEVGAIHSNQPQHFGDGTRLSIL.

This clone was seen a few times. The V gene is TRBV4-2, the J gene TRBJ1-5, with TRBD1 identical over 7 bases. V gave up 2 bases and J gave up 3 bases; unmatched junction bases: 7. The CDR3 covers 16 residues. The germline V gene has CDR1 LGHNA and CDR2 YNFKEQ. The CDR3: CASSQLADRVNQPQHF. DNA of the CDR3: TGTGCCAGCAGCCAATTGGCCGACAGGGTCAATCAGCCCCAGCATTTT.

In DNA, the CDR3 is TGTGCCAGCAGGGAGGGGACATCAATTAATTCACCCCTCCACTTT. Its protein product is CASREGTSINSPLHF. The rearrangement joins TRBV28 to TRBJ1-6, with D possibly being TRBD1 (6 bases). V was shortened by 6 bases and J by 6 bases, with 15 bases between the two germline ends. CDR3 length equals 15 residues. Per the germline V gene, CDR1 is MDHEN and CDR2 is SYDVKM.

This clone appeared a few times. The chain is built from TRBV7-2 and TRBJ1-2; D perhaps matches TRBD1 (5 bases). The CDR3 consists of 15 residues. Germline-derived CDR1 and CDR2 are SGHTA and FQGNSA. Between the trimmed V and J ends, which lost 2 bases and 4 bases, there was a span of 14 bases. The CDR3 is CASSLYRDGAYGYTF. The CDR3 DNA reads as TGTGCCAGCAGCTTATACCGGGACGGAGCCTATGGCTACACCTTC. Based on the CDR3 plus reference TRBV7-2 and TRBJ1-2, the full variable domain is GAGVSQSPSNKVTEKGKDVELRCDPISGHTALYWYRQSLGQGLEFLIYFQGNSAPDKSGLPSDRFSAERTGGSVSTLTIQRTQQEDSAVYLCASSLYRDGAYGYTFGSGTRLTVV.

The V and J genes are TRBV7-6 and TRBJ2-6; possibly TRBD2 for D (5 bases). CDR1 and CDR2 from the germline V gene are SGHVS and FNYEAQ. Trimming stripped 11 bases from V and 2 bases from J, with 22 bases between. The CDR3 runs 17 residues. The CDR3 DNA follows: TGTGCCGCGTCTAAGCGGTCCCCCTTGGCTGGGGCCAACGTCCTGACTTTC. It is translated as CAASKRSPLAGANVLTF.

V gene TRBV2 combines with J gene TRBJ1-2; tentatively, D is TRBD1 (6 bases). Trimming pared 6 bases from V and 3 bases from J, leaving 14 bases between. CDR3 length: 14 amino acids. The germline V gene has CDR1 SNHLY and CDR2 FYNNEI. The DNA of the CDR3 is TGTGCCAGCAGCCCCAGGACAGCCCACTATGGCTACACCTTC. Translation gives CASSPRTAHYGYTF.

In this sample, this clone turned up a few times. V and J are TRBV6-6 and TRBJ2-3; TRBD2 aligns across 12 bases. Germline assignment: CDR1 MNHNY and CDR2 SVGAGI (reference sequence). The V segment lost 6 bases and the J segment 2 bases; nucleotides outside the gene matches: 6. CDR3 length equals 16 residues. The CDR3 loop reads CASSILAGGITDTQYF. In nucleotides, the CDR3 is TGTGCCAGCAGCATACTAGCGGGGGGAATCACAGATACGCAGTATTTT.

J is TRBJ2-7 and V is TRBV7-7, with D maybe TRBD1 (6 bases). Germline CDR1 and CDR2: SSHAT and FNYEAQ (reference sequence). Trimming took 5 bases from V and 5 from J, leaving 16 bases between them. The CDR3 has 14 amino acids. CDR3 sequence (DNA): TGTGCCAGCAGCCTGACAGGAAAAGCTAACGAGCAGTACTTC. Amino acid sequence: CASSLTGKANEQYF.

The chain employs TRBV11-2 and TRBJ1-2; the D is unclear. Trimming cost V 2 bases and J 2 bases, with 9 bases left between them. CDR3 length: 14 amino acids. The germline V gene has CDR1 SGHAT and CDR2 FQNNGV. The CDR3 loop reads CASSLSDGNYGYTF. CDR3 bases: TGTGCCAGCAGCTTATCGGACGGAAACTATGGCTACACCTTC. The entire variable domain, with the rest obtained from reference TRBV11-2 and TRBJ1-2, is as follows: EAGVAQSPRYKIIEKRQSVAFWCNPISGHATLYWYQQILGQGPKLLIQFQNNGVVDDSQLPKDRFSAERLKGVDSTLKIQPAKLEDSAVYLCASSLSDGNYGYTFGSGTRLTVV.

This clone was found once. V usage is TRBV6-5 and J usage is TRBJ1-2, with D unresolved. CDR3 length: 14 amino acids. Per germline, CDR1 MNHEY and CDR2 SVGAGI. Trimming removed 4 bases from V and 4 bases from J, with 13 bases in between. This CDR3 reads CASSSPGRSYGYTF. The CDR3 DNA is TGTGCCAGCAGTTCCCCGGGTCGATCCTATGGCTACACCTTC.

The rearrangement links TRBV9 to TRBJ1-3, with D unclear. Trimming took 4 bases from V and 4 from J, leaving 12 bases between them. Germline V gives CDR1 SGDLS, CDR2 YYNGEE. The CDR3 consists of 14 residues. The CDR3 loop reads CASSPTISGNTIYF. The DNA for the CDR3 is TGTGCCAGCAGCCCTACAATATCCGGAAACACCATATATTTT. The whole variable domain, remainder taken from reference TRBV9 and TRBJ1-3, is DSGVTQTPKHLITATGQRVTLRCSPRSGDLSVYWYQQSLDQGLQFLIQYYNGEERAKGNILERFSAQQFPDLHSELNLSSLELGDSALYFCASSPTISGNTIYFGEGSWLTVV.

The rearrangement joins TRBV7-6 to TRBJ2-7; 11 bases map to TRBD2. Germline CDR1 and CDR2: SGHVS and FNYEAQ. After removal of 4 bases from V and 2 bases from J, the junction contained 7 bases not matched to a gene. The CDR3 consists of 16 residues. This CDR3 is CASSSKLAGGPYEQYF. The CDR3 DNA is TGTGCCAGCAGCTCCAAATTAGCGGGAGGGCCCTACGAGCAGTACTTC. Using reference TRBV7-6 and TRBJ2-7 for the parts outside the CDR3, the full variable domain is GAGVSQSPRYKVTKRGQDVALRCDPISGHVSLYWYRQALGQGPEFLTYFNYEAQQDKSGLPNDRFSAERPEGSISTLTIQRTEQRDSAMYRCASSSKLAGGPYEQYFGPGTRLTVT.

As for this clone: The same CDR3 is also encoded by other DNA sequences in this sample. The rearrangement links TRBV7-9 to TRBJ2-3; D possibly corresponds to TRBD2 (5 bases). The CDR3 contains 14 residues. Germline V lookup: CDR1 SEHNR, CDR2 FQNEAQ (reference sequence). Trimming took off 5 bases at V and 2 bases at J, with 11 bases between the two ends. CDR3 DNA sequence: TGTGCCAGCAGCACAAGCGGCAACACAGATACGCAGTATTTT. Translating gives CASSTSGNTDTQYF.